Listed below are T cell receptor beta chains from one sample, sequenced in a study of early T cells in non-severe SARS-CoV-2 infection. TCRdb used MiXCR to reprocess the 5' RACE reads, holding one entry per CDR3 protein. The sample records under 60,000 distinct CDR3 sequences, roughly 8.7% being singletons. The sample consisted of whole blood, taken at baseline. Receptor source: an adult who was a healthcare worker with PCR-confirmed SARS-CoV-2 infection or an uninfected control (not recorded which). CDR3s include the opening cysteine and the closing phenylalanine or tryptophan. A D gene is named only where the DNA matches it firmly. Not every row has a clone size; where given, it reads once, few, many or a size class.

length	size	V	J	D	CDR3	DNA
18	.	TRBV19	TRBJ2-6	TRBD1	CASRDRGQKISGANVLTF	TGTGCCAGTAGGGATCGGGGACAGAAAATTTCTGGGGCCAACGTCCTGACTTTC
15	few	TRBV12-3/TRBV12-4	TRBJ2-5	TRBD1	CASSSRGGLRETQYF	TGTGCCAGCAGTTCCCGAGGGGGCCTCCGAGAGACCCAGTACTTC
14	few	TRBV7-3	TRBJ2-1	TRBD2	CASSFSGGDNEQFF	TGTGCCAGCAGCTTTAGCGGGGGGGACAATGAGCAGTTCTTC
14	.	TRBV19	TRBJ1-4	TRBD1	CASNTDRGEEKLFF	TGTGCCAGTAACACGGACAGGGGAGAGGAAAAACTGTTTTTT
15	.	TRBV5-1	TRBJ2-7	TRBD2	CASSLSGTSGMGQYF	TGCGCCAGCAGCCTGTCTGGGACTAGCGGAATGGGGCAGTACTTC
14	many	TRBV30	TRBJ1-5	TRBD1	CAWDTGVSNQPQHF	TGTGCCTGGGATACAGGGGTGAGCAATCAGCCCCAGCATTTT
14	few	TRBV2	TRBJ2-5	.	CASSESGRGRTQYF	TGTGCCAGCAGTGAGAGCGGCAGGGGAAGGACCCAGTACTTC
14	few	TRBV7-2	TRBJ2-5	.	CASSLGVGKETQYF	TGTGCCAGCAGCTTAGGCGTAGGCAAAGAGACCCAGTACTTC
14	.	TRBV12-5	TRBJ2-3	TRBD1	CASRQGQSTDTQYF	TGTGCTTCGAGACAGGGACAGTCCACAGATACGCAGTATTTT
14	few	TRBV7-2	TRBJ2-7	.	CASSPGASSYEQYF	TGTGCCAGCAGCCCGGGGGCTAGCTCCTACGAGCAGTACTTC
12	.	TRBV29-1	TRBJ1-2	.	CSVEGRPYGYTF	TGCAGCGTTGAAGGCAGACCCTATGGCTACACCTTC
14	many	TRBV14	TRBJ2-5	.	CASSQLLRRETQYF	TGTGCCAGCAGCCAGCTTCTTAGGAGGGAGACCCAGTACTTC
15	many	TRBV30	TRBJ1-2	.	CAWSVRGQNHYGYTF	TGTGCCTGGAGTGTACGGGGGCAGAACCACTATGGCTACACCTTC
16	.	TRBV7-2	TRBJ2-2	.	CSSSSRTSTGPGELFF	TGTTCCAGCAGCTCCCGGACATCGACGGGTCCCGGGGAGCTGTTTTTT
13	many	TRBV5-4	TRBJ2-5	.	CASSLYQLETQYF	TGTGCCAGCAGCTTGTACCAGTTAGAGACCCAGTACTTC
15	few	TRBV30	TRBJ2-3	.	CAWSEGQGRPDTQYF	TGTGCCTGGAGTGAGGGGCAGGGGAGGCCAGATACGCAGTATTTT
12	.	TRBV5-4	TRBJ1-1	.	CASSAGGTEAFF	TGTGCCAGCAGCGCAGGAGGCACTGAAGCTTTCTTT
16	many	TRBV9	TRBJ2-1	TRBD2	CASSVVGGGLDNEQFF	TGTGCCAGCAGCGTAGTTGGGGGAGGGCTAGACAATGAGCAGTTCTTC